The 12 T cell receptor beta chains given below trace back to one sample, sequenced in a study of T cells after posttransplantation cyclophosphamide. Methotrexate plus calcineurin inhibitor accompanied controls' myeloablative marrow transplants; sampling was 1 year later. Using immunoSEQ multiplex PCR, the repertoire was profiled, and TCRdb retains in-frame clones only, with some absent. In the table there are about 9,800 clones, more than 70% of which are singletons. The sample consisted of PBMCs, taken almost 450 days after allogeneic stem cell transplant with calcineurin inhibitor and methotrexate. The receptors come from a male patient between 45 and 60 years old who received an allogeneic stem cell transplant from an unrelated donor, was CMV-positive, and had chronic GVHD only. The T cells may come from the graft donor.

In nucleotides, the CDR3 is TGTGCCAGTAGTAGGCCCGAAAGTGCGGGGGAGACCCAGTACTTC. This sequence encodes CASSRPESAGETQYF. This chain joins TRBV19 and TRBJ2-5, with D perhaps TRBD2 (6 bases). From germline, CDR1 is LNHDA and CDR2 SQIVND (reference sequence). V dropped 4 bases and J dropped 5 bases, with 17 bases sitting between them. This CDR3 comprises 15 residues.

The CDR3 DNA is TGCGCCAGCAGCCAAGGGGACAACTCCTACAATGAGCAGTTCTTC. This encodes CASSQGDNSYNEQFF. This sequence joins TRBV4-1 and TRBJ2-1, with D perhaps matching TRBD1 (6 bases). Deletions cut 1 base from V and 0 bases from J, with 7 bases between. Germline CDR1 is MGHRA and CDR2 is YSYEKL. This CDR3 is 15 amino acids long.

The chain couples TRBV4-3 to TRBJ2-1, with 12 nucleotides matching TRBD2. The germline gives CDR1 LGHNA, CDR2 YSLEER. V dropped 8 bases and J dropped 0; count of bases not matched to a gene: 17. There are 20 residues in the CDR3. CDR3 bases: TGCGCCAGCTCACAAGATACTCTAGCGGGAGGGCTAAGCTCCTACAATGAGCAGTTCTTC. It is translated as CASSQDTLAGGLSSYNEQFF.

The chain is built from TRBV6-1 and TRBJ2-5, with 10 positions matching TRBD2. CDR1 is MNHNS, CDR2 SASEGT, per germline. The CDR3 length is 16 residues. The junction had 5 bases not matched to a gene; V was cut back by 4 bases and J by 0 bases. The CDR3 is CASSGLTSGHQETQYF. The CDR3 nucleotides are TGTGCCAGCAGTGGCCTGACTAGCGGGCACCAAGAGACCCAGTACTTC.

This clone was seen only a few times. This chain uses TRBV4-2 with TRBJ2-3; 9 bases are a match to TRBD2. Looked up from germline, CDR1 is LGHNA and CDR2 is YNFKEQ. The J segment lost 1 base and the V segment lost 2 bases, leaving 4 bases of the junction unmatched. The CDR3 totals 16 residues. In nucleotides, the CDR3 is TGTGCCAGCAGCCAAAGCGAGCGGGGGGGCACAGATACGCAGTATTTT. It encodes CASSQSERGGTDTQYF.

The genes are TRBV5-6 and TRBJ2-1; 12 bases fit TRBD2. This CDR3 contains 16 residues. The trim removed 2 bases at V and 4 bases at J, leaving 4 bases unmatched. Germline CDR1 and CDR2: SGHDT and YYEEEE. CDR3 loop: CASSFTGTSGYNEQFF. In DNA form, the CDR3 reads TGTGCCAGCAGCTTCACCGGGACTAGCGGGTACAATGAGCAGTTCTTC.

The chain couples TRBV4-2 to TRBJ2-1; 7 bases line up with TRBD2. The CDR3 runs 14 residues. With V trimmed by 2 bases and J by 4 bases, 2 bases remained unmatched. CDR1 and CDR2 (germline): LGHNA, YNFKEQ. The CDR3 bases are TGTGCCAGCAGCCAACAGCGGGGTTACAATGAGCAGTTCTTC. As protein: CASSQQRGYNEQFF.

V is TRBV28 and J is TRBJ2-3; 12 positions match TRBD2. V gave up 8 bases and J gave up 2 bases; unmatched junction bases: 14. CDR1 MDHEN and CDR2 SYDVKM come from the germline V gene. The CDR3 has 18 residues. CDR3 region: CASGTSGYPLGNTDTQYF. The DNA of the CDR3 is TGTGCCAGCGGGACTAGCGGGTACCCCCTTGGGAACACAGATACGCAGTATTTT.

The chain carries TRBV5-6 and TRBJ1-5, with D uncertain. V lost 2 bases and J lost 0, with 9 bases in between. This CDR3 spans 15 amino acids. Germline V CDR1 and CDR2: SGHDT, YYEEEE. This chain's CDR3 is CASSFAPYSNQPQHF. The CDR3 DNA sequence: TGTGCCAGCAGCTTTGCGCCCTATAGCAATCAGCCCCAGCATTTT.

The CDR3 DNA reads TGTGCCAGCAGTTTGCGTAGCTCTGGAAACACCATATATTTT. Residues: CASSLRSSGNTIYF. V and J are TRBV27 and TRBJ1-3; D is unresolved. V lost 3 bases and J 0 bases, leaving 6 bases between the germline ends. The CDR3 is made up of 14 amino acids. Germline loops: CDR1 MNHEY, CDR2 SMNVEV (reference sequence).

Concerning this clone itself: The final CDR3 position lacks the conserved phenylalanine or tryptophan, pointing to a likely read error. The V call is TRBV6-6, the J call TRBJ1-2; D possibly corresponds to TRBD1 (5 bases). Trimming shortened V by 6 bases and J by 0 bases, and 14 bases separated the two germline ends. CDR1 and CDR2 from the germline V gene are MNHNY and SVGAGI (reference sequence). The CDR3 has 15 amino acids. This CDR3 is CASSVTRQSNYGYTL. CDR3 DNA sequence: TGTGCCAGCAGCGTTACGAGACAGTCTAACTATGGCTACACCCTC.

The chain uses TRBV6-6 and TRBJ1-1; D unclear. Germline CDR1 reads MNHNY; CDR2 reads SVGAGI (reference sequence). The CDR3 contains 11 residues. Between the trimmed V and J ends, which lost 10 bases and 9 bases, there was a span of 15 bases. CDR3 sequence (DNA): TGTGCCAAAAACCGAGTGAGCAAAGCTTTCTTT. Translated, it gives CAKNRVSKAFF.